This T cell receptor beta chain originates from a study of blood T cells in healthy people across ages. The CDR3 is 13 amino acids. Germline V CDR1 and CDR2: SGHTA, FQGNSA. Trimming shortened V by 5 bases and J by 8 bases, and 13 bases separated the two germline ends. In its sample, this clonotype was seen a few times. Next came a second PCR, run for about 7 to 12 cycles, which used a sample-barcoded 5' primer along with a J-beta primer mix. Each TCR beta cDNA got a 12-nucleotide random molecular identifier. MiXCR, run by TCRdb on the 5' RACE reads, gives a single entry per CDR3 protein. The profile shows 540,000 or so distinct CDR3 sequences, more than 20% of them singletons. Every participating donor contributed around 9.5 milliliters of peripheral blood through a draw. In each sample, at least 7 million PBMCs were isolated. The sample also formed part of further work on T cells of mothers and their children. That report adds: Nobody spotted any persistent microchimeric T cell clones.

Sequencing input: blood. The TCR sequence derives from a boy aged 5-17 years in good health. This sequence joins TRBV7-2 and TRBJ2-1, with D unresolved. DNA for the CDR3: TGTGCCAGCAGCGCACTTAACCGGGATGAGCAGTTCTTC. Amino acid sequence: CASSALNRDEQFF.